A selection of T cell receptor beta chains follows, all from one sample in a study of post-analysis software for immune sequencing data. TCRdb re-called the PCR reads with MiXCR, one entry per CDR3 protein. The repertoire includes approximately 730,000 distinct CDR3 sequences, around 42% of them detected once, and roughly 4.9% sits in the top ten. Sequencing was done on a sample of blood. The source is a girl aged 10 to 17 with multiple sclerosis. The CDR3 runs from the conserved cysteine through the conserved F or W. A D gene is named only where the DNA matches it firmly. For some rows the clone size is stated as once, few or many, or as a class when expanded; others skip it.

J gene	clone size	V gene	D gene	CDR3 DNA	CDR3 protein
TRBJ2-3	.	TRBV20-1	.	TGCAGTGCTAGAGTGGGGCTAGCAGCTCTCTATACGCAGTATTTT	CSARVGLAALYTQYF
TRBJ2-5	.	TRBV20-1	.	TGCAGTGCTCGGGGATTTGGTGCGGTTAGAGAGACCCAGTACTTC	CSARGFGAVRETQYF
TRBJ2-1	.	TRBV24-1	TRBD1	TGTGCCACCCGAGCCGGGACAGAATACTACAATGAGCAGTTCTTC	CATRAGTEYYNEQFF
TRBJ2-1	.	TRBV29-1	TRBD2	TGCAGCGTTGACGGCGGGAGGGCCGTGTACAATGAGCAGTTCTTC	CSVDGGRAVYNEQFF
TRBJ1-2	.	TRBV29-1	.	TGCAGCGTTGACACAGGGAGGAATGGCTACACCTTC	CSVDTGRNGYTF
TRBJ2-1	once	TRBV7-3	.	TGTGCCAGCAGCTCCGGGACCCTCGGAGATGAGCAGTTCTTC	CASSSGTLGDEQFF
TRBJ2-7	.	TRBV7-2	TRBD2	TGTGCCAGCAGCTTAGTGGGAGGCGGGAGGTCCTACGAGCAGTACTTC	CASSLVGGGRSYEQYF
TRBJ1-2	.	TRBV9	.	TGTGCCAGCAGCGGGGCTCAGGGAAGTATCTATGGCTACACCTTC	CASSGAQGSIYGYTF
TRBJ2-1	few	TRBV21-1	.	TGTGCCAGCAGCAATGGGGACTGGGGCGAGCGGGTCTACAATGAGCAGTTCTTC	CASSNGDWGERVYNEQFF
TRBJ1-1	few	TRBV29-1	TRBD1	TGCAGCGCAACGGACAGGCCACTCGGGGCTTTCTTT	CSATDRPLGAFF
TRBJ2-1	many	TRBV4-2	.	TGTGCCAGCAGCCAAGGAGGGCCACAGTTCTTC	CASSQGGPQFF
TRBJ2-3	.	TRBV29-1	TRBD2	TGCAGCGTTGAACCGGGAGGAGCTAGCACAGATACGCAGTATTTT	CSVEPGGASTDTQYF
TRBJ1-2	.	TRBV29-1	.	TGCAGCGCCGACGGTTCCTATGGCTACACCTTC	CSADGSYGYTF
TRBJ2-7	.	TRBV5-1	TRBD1	TGCGCCAGCAGCTTGGAAGGGGGCTTGTCCTACGAGCAGTACTTC	CASSLEGGLSYEQYF
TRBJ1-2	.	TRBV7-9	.	TGTGCCAGCAGCTTATCCGCCAACAGGTTCTATGGCTACACCTTC	CASSLSANRFYGYTF
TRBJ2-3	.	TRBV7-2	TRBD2	TGTGCCAGCAGCATCCCTAGCGGGAGCTTCACAGATACGCAGTATTTT	CASSIPSGSFTDTQYF
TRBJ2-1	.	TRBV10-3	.	TGTGCCATCAGTGTTATGGACAGAGACAATGAGCAGTTCTTC	CAISVMDRDNEQFF
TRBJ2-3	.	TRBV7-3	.	TGTGCCAGCAGCTTAATTCGTGTCCCAGGCGGGACGAGGGGTGGTACGCAGTATTTT	CASSLIRVPGGTRGGTQYF
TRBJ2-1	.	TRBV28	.	TGTGCCAGCAGTTTTTGGTACACGCAGGACTCCTACAATGAGCAGTTCTTC	CASSFWYTQDSYNEQFF
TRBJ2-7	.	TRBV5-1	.	TGCGCCAGCGGCGAGACAGGAATCTACGAGCAGTACTTC	CASGETGIYEQYF
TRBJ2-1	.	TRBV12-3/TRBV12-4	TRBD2	TGTGCCAGCAGTTCCTTGGGACTAGCGGGAGGTGGGACCAATGAGCAGTTCTTC	CASSSLGLAGGGTNEQFF
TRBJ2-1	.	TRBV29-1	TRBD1	TGCAGCGCCGTTGTAGACAGGGGACATGATGAGCAGTTCTTC	CSAVVDRGHDEQFF
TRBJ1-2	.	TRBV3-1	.	TGTGCCAGCAGCCTAAGTCCCGCAGCGGGCTACACCTTC	CASSLSPAAGYTF
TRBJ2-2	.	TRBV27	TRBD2	TGTGCCAGCAGTCCGACGGGACGGGAGGCGAACACCGGGGAGCTGTTTTTT	CASSPTGREANTGELFF